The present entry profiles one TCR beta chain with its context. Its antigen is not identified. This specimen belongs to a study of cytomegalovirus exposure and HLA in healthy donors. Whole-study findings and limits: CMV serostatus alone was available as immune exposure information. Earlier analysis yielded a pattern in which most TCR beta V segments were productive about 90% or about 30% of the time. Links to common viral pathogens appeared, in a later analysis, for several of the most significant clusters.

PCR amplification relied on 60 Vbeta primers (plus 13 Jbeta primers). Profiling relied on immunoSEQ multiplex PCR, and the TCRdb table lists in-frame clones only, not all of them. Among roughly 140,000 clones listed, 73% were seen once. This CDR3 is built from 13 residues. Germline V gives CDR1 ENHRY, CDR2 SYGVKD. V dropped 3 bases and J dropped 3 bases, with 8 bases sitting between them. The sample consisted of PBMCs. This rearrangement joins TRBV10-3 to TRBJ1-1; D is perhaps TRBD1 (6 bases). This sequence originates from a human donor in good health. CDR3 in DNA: TGTGCCATCAGTGAACAGGGTCACACTGAAGCTTTCTTT. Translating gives CAISEQGHTEAFF.